What follows are 18 T cell receptor beta chains derived from one specimen sequenced in a study of control samples from healthy donors and cancer patients. The protocol was immunoSEQ multiplex PCR, while the TCRdb copy is restricted to in-frame clones and leaves out a portion. The table gives around 190,000 clones; the top ten clones make up roughly 2% of it. The sequenced sample was blood. These receptors were obtained from a woman in her 30s in good health.

The rearrangement uses TRBV28 and TRBJ1-6; TRBD1 might be the D (6 bases). Trimming removed 6 bases from V and 8 bases from J, with 20 bases in between. Germline CDR1 reads MDHEN; CDR2 reads SYDVKM. There are 16 residues in the CDR3. In DNA form, the CDR3 reads TGTGCCAGCAGGAGAAGTTTAGGGGGTACCCATTCACCCCTCCACTTT. Translation: CASRRSLGGTHSPLHF.

J is TRBJ1-1 and V is TRBV7-9; D may be TRBD1 (6 bases). V dropped 7 bases and J dropped 0 bases, with 15 bases sitting between them. Germline CDR1 reads SEHNR; CDR2 reads FQNEAQ (reference sequence). This CDR3 contains 15 residues. The CDR3 loop is CASTPRTDVNTEAFF. The CDR3 DNA is TGTGCCAGCACCCCAAGGACAGACGTGAACACTGAAGCTTTCTTT.

This sequence joins TRBV18 and TRBJ1-2; no definite D call. Germline V gene lookup returns CDR1 KGHSH and CDR2 LQKENI. The CDR3 sequence is 13 residues long. Trimming took 3 bases from V and 3 from J, leaving 8 bases between them. CDR3: CASSPTADYGYTF. CDR3 DNA: TGTGCCAGCTCACCTACAGCGGACTATGGCTACACCTTC.

The chain is built from TRBV28 and TRBJ1-3; D ambiguous. CDR1 and CDR2 from the germline V gene are MDHEN and SYDVKM. The germline V and J ends were trimmed by 5 bases and 1 base, with 12 bases remaining between them. The CDR3 loop spans 15 amino acids. CDR3 amino acids: CASSPPGESGNTIYF. CDR3 sequence (DNA): TGTGCCAGCAGTCCCCCCGGGGAATCTGGAAACACCATATATTTT. The full variable domain, with the rest looked up from reference TRBV28 and TRBJ1-3, is DVKVTQSSRYLVKRTGEKVFLECVQDMDHENMFWYRQDPGLGLRLIYFSYDVKMKEKGDIPEGYSVSREKKERFSLILESASTNQTSMYLCASSPPGESGNTIYFGEGSWLTVV.

The genes are TRBV5-8 and TRBJ2-7; D possibly corresponds to TRBD2 (5 bases). The CDR3 covers 12 residues. Trimming stripped 3 bases from V and 7 bases from J, with 11 bases between. CDR1 is SGHTS, CDR2 YDEGEE, per germline. The CDR3 DNA follows: TGTGCCAGCAGCTCGGAGGCTAAAGAGCAGTACTTC. Its protein product is CASSSEAKEQYF.

CDR3 coding DNA: TGTGCCAGCAGTTTAGGGCAGACACTACCTTATGGCTACACCTTC. Translated, it gives CASSLGQTLPYGYTF. V and J are TRBV27 and TRBJ1-2; D not certain. There are 15 residues in the CDR3. CDR1 MNHEY and CDR2 SMNVEV come from the germline V gene (reference sequence). The V end was cut by 2 bases, the J end by 5 bases, with 15 bases between.

The chain combines TRBV12-3 or TRBV12-4 with TRBJ2-1, with D perhaps matching TRBD2 (5 bases). The CDR3 contains 13 residues. V dropped 3 bases and J dropped 10 bases, with 13 bases sitting between them. CDR3 coding DNA: TGTGCCAGCAGTTTTAGCGTAGCAATGGAGCAGTTCTTC. This translates into CASSFSVAMEQFF.

This chain uses TRBV19 with TRBJ1-6, with 8 bases identical to TRBD1. Looked up from germline, CDR1 is LNHDA and CDR2 is SQIVND (reference sequence). This CDR3 region has 16 residues. Trimming removed 1 base from V and 7 bases from J; junction bases left unmatched: 6. The CDR3 spells CASSIAVQGVNSPLHF. CDR3 DNA sequence: TGTGCCAGTAGTATAGCGGTACAGGGGGTAAATTCACCCCTCCACTTT.

V and J are TRBV19 and TRBJ1-1; unclear D gene. CDR3 size: 13 residues. Trimming cost V 2 bases and J 6 bases, with 10 bases left between them. In germline, CDR1 is LNHDA, CDR2 SQIVND (reference sequence). This chain's CDR3 is CASSIQTSAEAFF. CDR3 nucleotide sequence: TGTGCCAGTAGTATACAGACGAGCGCTGAAGCTTTCTTT.

V is TRBV7-9 and J is TRBJ2-7; either TRBD1 or TRBD2 may supply D (5 bases each). The CDR3 spans 13 residues. Germline V gene data show CDR1 as SEHNR and CDR2 as FQNEAQ (reference sequence). V lost 2 bases and J lost 7, with 12 bases in between. The CDR3 loop reads CASSLPGPREQYF. CDR3 DNA sequence: TGTGCCAGCAGCTTACCGGGGCCGAGGGAGCAGTACTTC. Using reference TRBV7-9 and TRBJ2-7 for the parts outside the CDR3, the full variable domain is DTGVSQNPRHKITKRGQNVTFRCDPISEHNRLYWYRQTLGQGPEFLTYFQNEAQLEKSRLLSDRFSAERPKGSFSTLEIQRTEQGDSAMYLCASSLPGPREQYFGPGTRLTVT.

In nucleotides, the CDR3 is TGCGCCAGCAGCTTGGGGCGACAGGGGAGCTCCCTTGGCTACACCTTC. Translated, it gives CASSLGRQGSSLGYTF. This rearrangement joins TRBV5-1 to TRBJ1-2; 8 nucleotides line up with TRBD1. Germline assignment: CDR1 SGHRS and CDR2 YFSETQ. V was clipped by 0 bases and J by 7 bases; unmatched bases: 11. The CDR3 has 16 amino acids.

The rearrangement uses TRBV5-4 and TRBJ1-2, with a weak D call TRBD1 (6 bases). V lost 3 bases, J lost 7 bases, and 13 bases lay in between. The CDR3 loop spans 13 amino acids. Germline CDR1 and CDR2: SGHNT and YYREEE (reference sequence). The CDR3 loop is CASSSGQGGGYTF. The CDR3 DNA follows: TGTGCCAGCAGCTCCGGACAAGGGGGTGGCTACACCTTC.

The chain couples TRBV7-9 to TRBJ1-6; no clear D. The CDR3 runs 13 residues. CDR1 is SEHNR, CDR2 FQNEAQ, per germline (reference sequence). V lost 4 bases, J lost 7 bases, and 8 bases lay in between. CDR3: CASSSLKNSPLHF. The CDR3 coding sequence is TGTGCCAGCAGCTCTTTGAAAAATTCACCCCTCCACTTT.

The chain couples TRBV19 to TRBJ2-7; perhaps TRBD2 as D (6 bases). The CDR3 extends over 13 amino acids. Germline values: CDR1 LNHDA, CDR2 SQIVND (reference sequence). The V gene lost 8 bases and the J gene lost 1 base, with 12 bases spanning the gap. This CDR3 reads CASGFGGSYEQYF. The CDR3 DNA reads as TGTGCCAGTGGCTTCGGGGGTTCCTACGAGCAGTACTTC.

The chain carries TRBV7-2 and TRBJ1-1; no clear D. V was pared by 3 bases and J by 11 bases, with 13 bases between. Germline assignment: CDR1 SGHTA and CDR2 FQGNSA. The CDR3 totals 12 residues. The CDR3 coding sequence is TGTGCCAGCAGCTTGAACCCAGGACGGGCTTTCTTT. It specifies CASSLNPGRAFF.

J is TRBJ1-6 and V is TRBV7-9; no clear D. Germline V gene sequence: CDR1 SEHNR, CDR2 FQNEAQ (reference sequence). This CDR3 region has 13 residues. Trimming shortened V by 1 base and J by 7 bases, and 5 bases separated the two germline ends. CDR3 in DNA: TGTGCCAGCAGCTTAGAGGGAAATTCACCCCTCCACTTT. This translates into CASSLEGNSPLHF.

The V and J genes are TRBV7-2 and TRBJ1-2; 7 bases line up with TRBD1. The CDR3 length is 16 residues. Per germline, CDR1 SGHTA and CDR2 FQGNSA. The V gene end was trimmed by 3 bases and the J gene end by 0 bases; junction bases not matched to a gene: 7. CDR3 loop: CASSFGRDRANYGYTF. The CDR3 region has the DNA TGTGCCAGCAGCTTCGGACGGGACAGAGCTAACTATGGCTACACCTTC.

As DNA, the CDR3 is TGCGCCAGCAGCCAAGTGATGGGGAATCAGCCCCAGCATTTT. It yields the protein CASSQVMGNQPQHF. The genes are TRBV4-1 and TRBJ1-5, with no clear D. Germline V gene data show CDR1 as MGHRA and CDR2 as YSYEKL. V was shortened by 1 base and J by 4 bases, with 8 bases between the two germline ends. The CDR3 loop spans 14 amino acids.